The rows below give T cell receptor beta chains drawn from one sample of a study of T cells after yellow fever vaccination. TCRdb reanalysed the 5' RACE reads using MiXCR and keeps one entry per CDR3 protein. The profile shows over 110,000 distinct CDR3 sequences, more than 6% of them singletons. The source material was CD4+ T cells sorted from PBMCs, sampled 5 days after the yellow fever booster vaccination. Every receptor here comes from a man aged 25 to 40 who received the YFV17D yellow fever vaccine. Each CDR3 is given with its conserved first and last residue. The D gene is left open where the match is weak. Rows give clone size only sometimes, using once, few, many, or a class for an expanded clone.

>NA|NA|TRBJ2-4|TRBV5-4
CASSLGVDLAKNIQYF
TGTGCCAGCAGCTTGGGTGTAGACCTAGCCAAAAACATTCAGTACTTC
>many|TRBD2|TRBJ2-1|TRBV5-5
CASSGGLAGVRSYNEQFF
TGTGCCAGCAGCGGGGGACTAGCGGGAGTCAGGTCCTACAATGAGCAGTTCTTC
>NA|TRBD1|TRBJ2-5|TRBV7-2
CASSLAGQGVIGAQYF
TGTGCCAGCAGCTTAGCTGGACAGGGGGTAATTGGGGCCCAGTACTTC
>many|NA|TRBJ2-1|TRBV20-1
CSAEKNGAKQFF
TGCAGTGCGGAGAAAAATGGGGCAAAGCAGTTCTTC
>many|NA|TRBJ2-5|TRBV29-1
CSGRQEAQYF
TGCAGCGGACGCCAGGAGGCCCAGTACTTC
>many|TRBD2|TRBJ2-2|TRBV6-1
CASGSRTSGRVGGELFF
TGTGCCAGCGGGTCTAGGACTAGCGGGAGGGTCGGCGGGGAGCTGTTTTTT
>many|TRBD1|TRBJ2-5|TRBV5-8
CASLRRGPQQETQYF
TGTGCCAGCTTGCGCAGGGGGCCCCAACAAGAGACCCAGTACTTC
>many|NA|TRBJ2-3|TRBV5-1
CASSSLLSTDTQYF
TGCGCCAGCAGCTCGCTCTTAAGCACAGATACGCAGTATTTT
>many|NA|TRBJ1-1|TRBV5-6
CASSLSSPTEAFF
TGTGCCAGCAGCTTAAGCAGCCCCACTGAAGCTTTCTTT
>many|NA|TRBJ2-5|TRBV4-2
CASSQEALLGGETQYF
TGTGCCAGCAGCCAAGAAGCCCTACTAGGCGGGGAGACCCAGTACTTC
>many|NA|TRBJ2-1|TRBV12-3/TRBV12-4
CASSRDTPYNEQFF
TGTGCCAGCAGCCGGGACACCCCCTACAATGAGCAGTTCTTC
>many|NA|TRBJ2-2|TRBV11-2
CASSLGHGELFF
TGTGCCAGCAGCCTCGGTCACGGGGAGCTGTTTTTT
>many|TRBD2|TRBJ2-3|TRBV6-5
CASTQGRTRGTDTQYF
TGTGCCAGCACCCAGGGTCGGACTAGGGGCACAGATACGCAGTATTTT
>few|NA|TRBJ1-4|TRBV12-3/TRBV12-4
CASSDSTNEKLFF
TGTGCCAGCAGTGACTCAACTAATGAAAAACTGTTTTTT
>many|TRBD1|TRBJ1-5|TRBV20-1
CSGATGDNQPQHF
TGCAGTGGTGCGACAGGGGACAATCAGCCCCAGCATTTT
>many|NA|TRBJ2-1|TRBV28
CASSLWAGNEQFF
TGTGCCAGCAGTTTATGGGCAGGCAATGAGCAGTTCTTC
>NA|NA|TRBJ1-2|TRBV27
CASSNKDGYTF
TGTGCCAGCAGTAATAAGGATGGCTACACCTTC
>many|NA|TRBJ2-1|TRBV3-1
CASSRSYSSYNEQFF
TGTGCCAGCAGCCGGAGCTATTCCTCCTACAATGAGCAGTTCTTC
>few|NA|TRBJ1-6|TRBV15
CATSRDPSVISPLHF
TGTGCCACCAGCAGAGATCCAAGCGTTATTTCACCCCTCCACTTT
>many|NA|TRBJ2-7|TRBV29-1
CSVATGSYEQYF
TGCAGCGTAGCGACAGGATCCTACGAGCAGTACTTC
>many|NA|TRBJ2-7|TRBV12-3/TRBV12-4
CASSLEWYWGVAYEQYF
TGTGCCAGCAGTTTAGAATGGTATTGGGGTGTTGCCTACGAGCAGTACTTC
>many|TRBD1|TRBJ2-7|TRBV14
CASSHRDSRYEQYF
TGTGCCAGCAGCCACCGGGACAGTCGGTACGAGCAGTACTTC
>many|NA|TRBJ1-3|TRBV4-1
CASSRDGTSGNTIYF
TGCGCCAGCAGCCGGGACGGTACCTCTGGAAACACCATATATTTT
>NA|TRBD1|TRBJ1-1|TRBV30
CAWIRQGVGTEAFF
TGTGCCTGGATCCGACAGGGGGTGGGGACTGAAGCTTTCTTT
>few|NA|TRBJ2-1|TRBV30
CAWNPPGRLIRNEQFF
TGTGCCTGGAACCCCCCAGGGAGGTTGATTAGAAATGAGCAGTTCTTC
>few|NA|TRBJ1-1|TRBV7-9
CASSLSNGGTEAFF
TGTGCCAGCAGCTTATCCAATGGGGGCACTGAAGCTTTCTTT
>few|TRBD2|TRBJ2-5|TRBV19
CASSMGLALPETQYF
TGTGCCAGTAGTATGGGACTAGCCCTCCCAGAGACCCAGTACTTC
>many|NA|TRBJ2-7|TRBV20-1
CSASSESSYEQYF
TGCAGTGCTAGTAGCGAAAGCTCCTACGAGCAGTACTTC
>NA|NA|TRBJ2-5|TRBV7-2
CASSFHSEETQYF
TGTGCCAGCAGCTTCCACAGCGAAGAGACCCAGTACTTC
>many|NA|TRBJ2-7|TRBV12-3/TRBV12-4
CASSLSGVNTYEQYF
TGTGCCAGCAGTTTATCGGGGGTCAACACCTACGAGCAGTACTTC